This passage covers 21 T cell receptor beta chains from one sample sequenced in a study of blood T cell repertoires in COVID-19. The repertoire was sequenced with immunoSEQ multiplex PCR; TCRdb's copy has only in-frame clones and lacks some. The sample lists under 250,000 clones, 75% to 85% seen once, with around 5.5% in the top ten. Specimen: peripheral blood. The source of these receptors is a human donor in a cohort sampled during active COVID-19.

The CDR3 coding sequence is TGTGCCAGCAGCTTAGATCTGGGGCTGAACACTGAAGCTTTCTTT. Encoded protein: CASSLDLGLNTEAFF. V and J are TRBV11-2 and TRBJ1-1, with a tentative D call TRBD1 (5 bases). V lost 0 bases to trimming and J lost 0 bases, with 8 bases between them. Germline-derived CDR1 and CDR2 are SGHAT and FQNNGV. The CDR3 contains 15 residues.

The J gene is TRBJ2-1, the V gene TRBV19; 11 nucleotides match TRBD2. This CDR3 spans 15 amino acids. V dropped 6 bases and J dropped 9; count of bases not matched to a gene: 10. Germline CDR1 and CDR2: LNHDA and SQIVND (reference sequence). The CDR3 DNA sequence: TGTGCCAGTAGCCGGGAGGTAGCGGGAGGGCGTGAGCAGTTCTTC. It is translated as CASSREVAGGREQFF.

This clone was counted between two and nine times. The rearrangement links TRBV5-1 to TRBJ1-2, with TRBD1 identical over 9 bases. The V gene end was trimmed by 4 bases and the J gene end by 4 bases; junction bases not matched to a gene: 2. The V gene's germline CDR1 is SGHRS and CDR2 YFSETQ. This CDR3 is 13 amino acids long. CDR3 protein: CASSETGGYGYTF. The CDR3 nucleotides read TGCGCCAGCAGCGAGACAGGGGGCTATGGCTACACCTTC.

Only a few counts were recorded for this clone. V is TRBV19 and J is TRBJ1-5; 7 positions match TRBD1. Looked up from germline, CDR1 is LNHDA and CDR2 is SQIVND (reference sequence). CDR3 size: 14 residues. V gave up 2 bases and J gave up 7 bases; unmatched junction bases: 5. CDR3 in DNA: TGTGCCAGTAGTATAAAGACACAGGGGCAGCCCCAGCATTTT. Amino acids: CASSIKTQGQPQHF.

This clone was detected ten times or more. Other DNA variants within this sample encode the same CDR3. The V gene is TRBV11-2, the J gene TRBJ2-7; D perhaps matches TRBD1 (6 bases). Germline-derived CDR1 and CDR2 are SGHAT and FQNNGV. The CDR3 extends over 12 amino acids. V lost 5 bases to trimming and J lost 4 bases, with 9 bases between them. The CDR3 bases are TGTGCCAGCAGCGTCCAGGGGTACGAGCAGTACTTC. It specifies CASSVQGYEQYF.

The chain combines TRBV4-1 with TRBJ2-1, with TRBD2 identical over 9 bases. Germline CDR1 reads MGHRA; CDR2 reads YSYEKL. The V segment lost 3 bases and the J segment 5 bases; nucleotides outside the gene matches: 11. The CDR3 has 17 amino acids. CDR3 protein: CASSHSLERGVNNEQFF. DNA for the CDR3: TGCGCCAGCAGCCATTCCTTAGAGCGGGGGGTGAACAATGAGCAGTTCTTC.

This chain joins TRBV4-1 and TRBJ2-1; the match to TRBD2 covers 8 bases. This CDR3 comprises 15 residues. V shed 0 bases, J shed 9 bases, and the junction held 7 bases outside the gene matches. Germline V CDR1 and CDR2: MGHRA, YSYEKL. The CDR3 spells CASSQDSPGGIEQFF. The CDR3 DNA sequence: TGCGCCAGCAGCCAAGATAGTCCGGGGGGGATTGAGCAGTTCTTC.

This clone was detected only a few times. The rearrangement links TRBV6-6 to TRBJ2-7; D perhaps matches TRBD2 (6 bases). V lost 4 bases to trimming and J lost 5 bases, with 12 bases between them. The germline V gene has CDR1 MNHNY and CDR2 SVGAGI (reference sequence). This CDR3 contains 13 residues. CDR3 sequence reads: CASSFRGSHEQYF. The CDR3 bases are TGTGCCAGCAGTTTCCGGGGGAGTCACGAGCAGTACTTC.

V and J are TRBV30 and TRBJ1-1; D might be TRBD1 (6 bases). V lost 3 bases and J lost 2, with 10 bases in between. This CDR3 has 13 amino acids. Germline-derived CDR1 and CDR2 are GTSNPN and SVGIG (reference sequence). CDR3 amino acids: CAWRQGHNTEAFF. The DNA for the CDR3 is TGTGCCTGGAGACAGGGTCATAACACTGAAGCTTTCTTT.

V gene TRBV28 combines with J gene TRBJ1-2; 10 bases align to TRBD1. Losses at the gene ends were 3 bases for V and 4 bases for J; bases not matched to a gene: 2. CDR3 length: 14 residues. Germline V lookup: CDR1 MDHEN, CDR2 SYDVKM. The CDR3 bases are TGTGCCAGCAGTTTCCGGGACAGGGGCTATGGCTACACCTTC. It is translated as CASSFRDRGYGYTF.

This clone was recorded at least ten times. V and J are TRBV18 and TRBJ1-1; a weak D match, TRBD1 (5 bases). V lost 6 bases and J 5 bases, leaving 16 bases between the germline ends. This CDR3 region has 14 residues. Per the germline V gene, CDR1 is KGHSH and CDR2 is LQKENI. The CDR3 DNA reads as TGTGCCAGCTCCATAGCGGGGCGCCAAACTGAAGCTTTCTTT. Translated: CASSIAGRQTEAFF.

This chain links TRBV19 with TRBJ1-5; possible D gene TRBD1, 5 bases. The CDR3 is made up of 14 amino acids. V shed 7 bases and J shed 4 bases, with 14 bases lying between them. Germline assignment: CDR1 LNHDA and CDR2 SQIVND (reference sequence). The CDR3 nucleotides read TGTGCCAGTACTCTCGGGGGGGAGAATCAGCCCCAGCATTTT. This translates into CASTLGGENQPQHF. The full variable domain, in which reference TRBV19 and TRBJ1-5 provide the parts outside the CDR3, is DGGITQSPKYLFRKEGQNVTLSCEQNLNHDAMYWYRQDPGQGLRLIYYSQIVNDFQKGDIAEGYSVSREKKESFPLTVTSAQKNPTAFYLCASTLGGENQPQHFGDGTRLSIL.

The chain is built from TRBV3-1 (or the pseudogene TRBV3-2) and TRBJ2-6; the D gene is possibly TRBD2 (6 bases). CDR3 length: 16 amino acids. CDR1 is LGHDT and CDR2 is YNNKEL in the germline V gene (reference sequence). V dropped 4 bases and J dropped 0 bases, with 10 bases sitting between them. The CDR3 sequence: CASSPGTYSGANVLTF. Written as DNA, the CDR3 is TGTGCCAGCAGCCCCGGGACTTACTCTGGGGCCAACGTCCTGACTTTC.

The chain couples TRBV10-3 to TRBJ1-1, with D unclear. Trimming took off 4 bases at V and 1 base at J, with 7 bases between the two ends. This CDR3 comprises 13 residues. The germline CDR1 and CDR2 sequences are ENHRY and SYGVKD. The CDR3 is CAISAAGNTEAFF. CDR3 in DNA: TGTGCCATCAGTGCGGCAGGGAACACTGAAGCTTTCTTT.

This clone was recorded at least ten times. V and J are TRBV24-1 and TRBJ2-4, with 8 bases matching TRBD1. With V trimmed by 7 bases and J by 9 bases, 4 bases remained unmatched. Germline V gene lookup returns CDR1 KGHDR and CDR2 SFDVKD. This CDR3 contains 12 residues. The CDR3 nucleotides are TGTGCCACCAGGGACAGGGTGGGCATTCAGTACTTC. The encoded protein is CATRDRVGIQYF.

CDR3 nucleotides: TGTGCCAGCTCCTCAGATCCTTATAGCAATCAGCCCCAGCATTTT. Translated: CASSSDPYSNQPQHF. J is TRBJ1-5 and V is TRBV6-5; D is undetermined. Germline CDR1 and CDR2: MNHEY and SVGAGI. The CDR3 has 15 amino acids. The germline V and J ends were trimmed by 8 bases and 0 bases, with 14 bases remaining between them.

The rearrangement links TRBV5-6 to TRBJ2-1; the D is unclear. The V gene lost 6 bases and the J gene lost 7 bases, with 8 bases spanning the gap. Germline V gene sequence: CDR1 SGHDT, CDR2 YYEEEE. There are 11 residues in the CDR3. CDR3 region: CASTRHNEQFF. The CDR3, as DNA: TGTGCCAGCACGCGGCATAATGAGCAGTTCTTC.

The chain couples TRBV29-1 to TRBJ2-5; maybe TRBD2 (5 bases). CDR1 is SQVTM, CDR2 ANQGSEA, per germline. This CDR3 contains 12 residues. The CDR3 nucleotides read TGCACCACCCGGCTGGGAGAAGAGACCCAGTACTTC. This gives the protein CTTRLGEETQYF.

V is TRBV13 and J is TRBJ2-3; D remains ambiguous. V was pared by 3 bases and J by 6 bases, with 7 bases between. The length of the CDR3 is 12 residues. Germline CDR1 reads PRHDT; CDR2 reads FYEKMQ (reference sequence). DNA for the CDR3: TGTGCCAGCAGCTTCCCCCGTGATACGCAGTATTTT. Encoded protein: CASSFPRDTQYF.

The chain carries TRBV6-2 or TRBV6-3 and TRBJ1-2; TRBD1 aligns across 7 bases. The germline V gene encodes CDR1 MNHEY and CDR2 SVGEGT. Trimming cost V 5 bases and J 7 bases; bases outside gene matches: 13. The CDR3 sequence is 15 residues long. The CDR3 DNA reads as TGTGCCAGCAGTGGCGCGACAGGGCTTAGTAGTGGCTACACCTTC. Amino acid sequence: CASSGATGLSSGYTF.

J is TRBJ2-2 and V is TRBV7-8; D is perhaps TRBD1 (6 bases). The CDR3 runs 15 residues. Germline CDR1 SGHVS, CDR2 FQNEAQ. Deletions cut 5 bases from V and 1 base from J, with 11 bases between. CDR3 loop: CASSPMTGNTGELFF. For the CDR3, the DNA is TGTGCCAGCAGCCCTATGACAGGGAACACCGGGGAGCTGTTTTTT.